This T cell receptor beta chain came from a study of shared clonotypes between healthy human individuals. Assay used: immunoSEQ multiplex PCR; TCRdb lists only in-frame clones, some missing. The sample shows around 750,000 clones, around 72% of them seen only once. The sample comprised memory CD4+ T cells sorted from blood. Subset described: CD45RA-negative fraction. This receptor was identified in a woman in her 30s in good health.

CDR3 nucleotide sequence: TGCAGCGTTGAGTACCGACGGGAGCAGTACTTC. As protein: CSVEYRREQYF. The chain joins TRBV29-1 to TRBJ2-7; D ambiguous. CDR3 size: 11 residues. Germline CDR1 is SQVTM and CDR2 is ANQGSEA. The V and J ends lost 3 bases and 7 bases respectively, with 10 bases between them.